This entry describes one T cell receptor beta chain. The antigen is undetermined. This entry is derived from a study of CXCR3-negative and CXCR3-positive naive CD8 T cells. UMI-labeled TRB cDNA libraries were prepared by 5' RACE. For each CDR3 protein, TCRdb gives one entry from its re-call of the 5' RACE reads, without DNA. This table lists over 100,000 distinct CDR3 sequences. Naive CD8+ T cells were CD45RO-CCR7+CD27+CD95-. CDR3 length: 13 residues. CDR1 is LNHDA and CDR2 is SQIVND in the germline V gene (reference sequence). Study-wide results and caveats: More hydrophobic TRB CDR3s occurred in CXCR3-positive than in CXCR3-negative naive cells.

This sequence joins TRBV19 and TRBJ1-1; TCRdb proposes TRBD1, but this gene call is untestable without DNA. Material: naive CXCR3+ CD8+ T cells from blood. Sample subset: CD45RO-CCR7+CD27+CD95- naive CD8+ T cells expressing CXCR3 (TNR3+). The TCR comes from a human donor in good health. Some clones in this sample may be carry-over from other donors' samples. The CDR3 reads CASRTGLNTEAFF.